The sequence of this TCR beta chain was determined in a study of graft-versus-host responses after intestinal transplantation. Turning to the study itself: Induction with anti-thymocyte globulin, then tacrolimus and steroids for roughly three years, was given to all recipients.

The method was immunoSEQ multiplex PCR; TCRdb's version includes in-frame clones alone and lacks a portion of them. The sample yields about 89,000 clones, approximately 94% seen once. In germline, CDR1 is LNHDA, CDR2 SQIVND (reference sequence). The CDR3 covers 15 residues. J lost 4 bases, V lost 7 bases, and 6 bases had no gene match. Points from the study as a whole: GvH clone levels peaked in circulation, and this peak was associated with early post-transplant HvG declines.

A note on this clone: Its antigen is not identified.

The receptor was derived from a human donor who was the organ donor for an intestinal transplant. The chain couples TRBV19 to TRBJ2-5; TRBD2 agrees at 13 bases. The sample was unstimulated CD4+ T cells sorted from spleen or lymph node cells, taken before transplant. Here the CDR3 reads CASTPLAGGPETQYF. CDR3 coding DNA: TGTGCCAGTACCCCACTAGCGGGGGGGCCAGAGACCCAGTACTTC.